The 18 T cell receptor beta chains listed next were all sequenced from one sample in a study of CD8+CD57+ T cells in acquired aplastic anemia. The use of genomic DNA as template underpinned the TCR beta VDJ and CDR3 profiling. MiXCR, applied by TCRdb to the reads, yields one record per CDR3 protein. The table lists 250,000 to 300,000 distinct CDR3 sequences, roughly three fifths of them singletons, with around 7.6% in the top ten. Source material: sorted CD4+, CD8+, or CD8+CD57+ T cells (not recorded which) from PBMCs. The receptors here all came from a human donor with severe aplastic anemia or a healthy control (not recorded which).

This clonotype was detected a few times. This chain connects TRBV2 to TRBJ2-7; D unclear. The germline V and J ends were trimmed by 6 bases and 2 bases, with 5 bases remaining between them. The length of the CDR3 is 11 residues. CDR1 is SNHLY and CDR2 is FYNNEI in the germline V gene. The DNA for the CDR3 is TGTGCCAGCAGGGTCACCTACGAGCAGTACTTC. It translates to CASRVTYEQYF.

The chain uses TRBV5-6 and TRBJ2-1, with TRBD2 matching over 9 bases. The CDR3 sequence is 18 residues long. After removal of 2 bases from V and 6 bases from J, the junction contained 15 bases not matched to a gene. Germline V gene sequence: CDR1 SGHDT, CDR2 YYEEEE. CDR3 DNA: TGTGCCAGCAGCTTAAAGCCACGAACCGGGACTAGCACCAATGAGCAGTTCTTC. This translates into CASSLKPRTGTSTNEQFF. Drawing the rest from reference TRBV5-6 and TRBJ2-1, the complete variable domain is DAGVTQSPTHLIKTRGQQVTLRCSPKSGHDTVSWYQQALGQGPQFIFQYYEEEERQRGNFPDRFSGHQFPNYSSELNVNALLLGDSALYLCASSLKPRTGTSTNEQFFGPGTRLTVL.

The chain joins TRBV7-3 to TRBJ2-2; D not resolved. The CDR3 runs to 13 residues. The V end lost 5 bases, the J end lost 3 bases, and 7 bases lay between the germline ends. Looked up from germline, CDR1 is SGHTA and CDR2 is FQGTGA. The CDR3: CASSRKDTGELFF. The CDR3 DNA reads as TGTGCCAGCAGCCGGAAGGACACCGGGGAGCTGTTTTTT.

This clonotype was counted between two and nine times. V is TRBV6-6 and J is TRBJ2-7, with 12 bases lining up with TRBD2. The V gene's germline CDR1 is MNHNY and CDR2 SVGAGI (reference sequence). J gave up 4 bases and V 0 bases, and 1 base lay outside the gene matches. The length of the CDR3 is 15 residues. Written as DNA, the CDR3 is TGTGCCAGCAGTTACTCGACTAGCGGGAGTTACGAGCAGTACTTC. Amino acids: CASSYSTSGSYEQYF.

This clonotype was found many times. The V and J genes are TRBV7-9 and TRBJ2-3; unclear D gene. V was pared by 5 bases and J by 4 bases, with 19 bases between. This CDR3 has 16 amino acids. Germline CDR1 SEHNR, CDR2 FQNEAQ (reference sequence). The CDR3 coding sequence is TGTGCCAGCAGCCCCCCCCTAGGTCTCTCGTCAGATACGCAGTATTTT. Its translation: CASSPPLGLSSDTQYF.

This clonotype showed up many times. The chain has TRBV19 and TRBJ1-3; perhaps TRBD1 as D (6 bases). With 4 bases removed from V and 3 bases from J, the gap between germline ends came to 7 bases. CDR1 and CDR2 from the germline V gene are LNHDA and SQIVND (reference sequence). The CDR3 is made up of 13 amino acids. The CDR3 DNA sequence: TGTGCCAGTAGTACGGACAGTGGAAACACCATATATTTT. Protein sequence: CASSTDSGNTIYF.

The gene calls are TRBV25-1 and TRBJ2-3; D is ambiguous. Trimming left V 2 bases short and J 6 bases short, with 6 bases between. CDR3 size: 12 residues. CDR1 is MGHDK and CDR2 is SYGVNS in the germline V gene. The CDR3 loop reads CASSEPSDTQYF. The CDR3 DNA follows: TGTGCCAGCAGTGAACCGTCCGATACGCAGTATTTT.

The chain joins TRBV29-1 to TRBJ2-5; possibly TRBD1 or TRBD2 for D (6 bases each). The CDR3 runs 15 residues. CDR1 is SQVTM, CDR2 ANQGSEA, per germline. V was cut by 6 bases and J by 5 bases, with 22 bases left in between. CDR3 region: CSVKNRDWSGETQYF. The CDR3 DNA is TGCAGCGTAAAAAACAGGGACTGGAGCGGGGAGACCCAGTACTTC.

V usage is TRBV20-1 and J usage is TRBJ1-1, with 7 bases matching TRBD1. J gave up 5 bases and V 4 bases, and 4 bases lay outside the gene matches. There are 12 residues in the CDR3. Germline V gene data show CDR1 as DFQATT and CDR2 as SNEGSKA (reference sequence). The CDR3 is CSATTGETEAFF. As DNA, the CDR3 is TGCAGTGCTACTACAGGGGAAACTGAAGCTTTCTTT.

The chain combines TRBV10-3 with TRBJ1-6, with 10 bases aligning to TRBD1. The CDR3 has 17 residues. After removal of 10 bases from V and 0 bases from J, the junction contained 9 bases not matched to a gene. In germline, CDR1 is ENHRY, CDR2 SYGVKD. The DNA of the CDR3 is TGTGCCACCAAGAGGGACAGGGGTGGCTCCTATAATTCACCCCTCCACTTT. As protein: CATKRDRGGSYNSPLHF.

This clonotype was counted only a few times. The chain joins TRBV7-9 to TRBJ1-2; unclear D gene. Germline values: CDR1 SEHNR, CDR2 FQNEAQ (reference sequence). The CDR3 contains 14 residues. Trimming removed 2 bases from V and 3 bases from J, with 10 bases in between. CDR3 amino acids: CASSLSGLHYGYTF. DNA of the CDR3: TGTGCCAGCAGCTTATCAGGACTGCACTATGGCTACACCTTC.

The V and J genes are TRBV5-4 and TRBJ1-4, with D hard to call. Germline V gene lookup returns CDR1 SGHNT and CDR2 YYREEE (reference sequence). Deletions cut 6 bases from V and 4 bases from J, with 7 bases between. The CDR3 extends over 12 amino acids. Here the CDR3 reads CASMTSNEKLFF. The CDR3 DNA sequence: TGTGCCAGCATGACAAGTAATGAAAAACTGTTTTTT. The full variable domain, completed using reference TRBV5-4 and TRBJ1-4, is ETGVTQSPTHLIKTRGQQVTLRCSSQSGHNTVSWYQQALGQGPQFIFQYYREEENGRGNFPPRFSGLQFPNYSSELNVNALELDDSALYLCASMTSNEKLFFGSGTQLSVL.

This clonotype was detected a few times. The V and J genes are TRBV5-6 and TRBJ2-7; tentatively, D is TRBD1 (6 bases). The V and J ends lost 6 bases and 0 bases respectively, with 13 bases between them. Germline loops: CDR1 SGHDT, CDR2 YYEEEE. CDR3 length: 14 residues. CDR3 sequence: CASNPGHRSYEQYF. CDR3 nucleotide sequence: TGTGCCAGCAACCCGGGACATCGCTCCTACGAGCAGTACTTC.

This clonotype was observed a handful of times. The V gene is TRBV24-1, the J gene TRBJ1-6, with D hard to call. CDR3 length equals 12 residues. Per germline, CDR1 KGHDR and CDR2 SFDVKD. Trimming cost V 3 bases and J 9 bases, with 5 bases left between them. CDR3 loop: CATSDAGSPLHF. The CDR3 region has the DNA TGTGCCACCAGTGATGCCGGTTCACCCCTCCACTTT.

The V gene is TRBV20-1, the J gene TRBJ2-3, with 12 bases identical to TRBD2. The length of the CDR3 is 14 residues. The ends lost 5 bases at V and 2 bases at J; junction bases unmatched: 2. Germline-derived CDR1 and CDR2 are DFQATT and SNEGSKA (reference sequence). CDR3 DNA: TGCAGTGCTGGGACTAGCGGGTACACAGATACGCAGTATTTT. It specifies CSAGTSGYTDTQYF.

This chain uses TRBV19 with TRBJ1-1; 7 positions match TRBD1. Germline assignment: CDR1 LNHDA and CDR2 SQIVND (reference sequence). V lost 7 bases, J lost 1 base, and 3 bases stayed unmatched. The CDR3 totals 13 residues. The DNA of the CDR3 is TGTGCCAGTACGGACAGGCCGAACACTGAAGCTTTCTTT. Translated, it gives CASTDRPNTEAFF.

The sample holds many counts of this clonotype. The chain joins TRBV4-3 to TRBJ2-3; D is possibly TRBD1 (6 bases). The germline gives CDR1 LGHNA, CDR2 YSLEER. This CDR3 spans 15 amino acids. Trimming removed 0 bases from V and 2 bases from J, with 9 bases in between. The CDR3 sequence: CASSQDRGYTDTQYF. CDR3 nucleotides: TGCGCCAGCAGCCAAGACAGGGGATACACAGATACGCAGTATTTT.

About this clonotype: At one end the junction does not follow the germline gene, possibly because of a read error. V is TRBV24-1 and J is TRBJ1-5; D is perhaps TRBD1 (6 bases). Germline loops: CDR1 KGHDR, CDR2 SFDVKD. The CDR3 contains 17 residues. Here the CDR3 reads CATSVSGGATSSQPQHF. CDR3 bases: TGTGCCACCAGTGTCTCCGGGGGGGCTACGAGCAGTCAGCCCCAGCATTTT.